Listed below are T cell receptor beta chains from one sample, sequenced in a study of blood T cell repertoires in COVID-19. The repertoire was sequenced with immunoSEQ multiplex PCR; TCRdb's copy has only in-frame clones and lacks some. The sample lists roughly 290,000 clones, just under 85% seen once, with around 4.1% in the top ten. Sequencing was carried out using peripheral blood. These receptors were collected from a woman aged 50 to 60 with active or convalescent COVID-19. CDR3s leave out the opening cysteine and the closing phenylalanine or tryptophan. Each record gives: D gene, V gene, J gene, CDR3 protein. D genes are given only for firm matches.

TRBD1,TRBV5-1,TRBJ1-5,ASSSTGGTQPQH
.,TRBV14,TRBJ2-3,ASSPHSGTDTQY
.,TRBV7-2,TRBJ2-6,ASSFSPRSGANVLT
TRBD2,TRBV15,TRBJ2-1,ATSRGRAGTSVGQF
TRBD1,TRBV10-3,TRBJ1-3,AISESRDRAGGNTIY
TRBD1,TRBV5-6,TRBJ1-3,ASSLAGGPLY
.,TRBV7-9,TRBJ1-3,ASSSGGTSGNTIY
TRBD1,TRBV19,TRBJ2-1,ASSTGTGNLGSSYNEQF
TRBD2,TRBV5-4,TRBJ2-1,ASSPSSGKSYNEQF
TRBD1,TRBV19,TRBJ2-6,HPGQGPSGANVLT
.,TRBV6-6,TRBJ1-1,ASSRRGDTEAF
TRBD1,TRBV5-5,TRBJ1-4,ASSLEQGVVVEKLF
TRBD1,TRBV2,TRBJ1-1,ASSDKRTGKGTEAF
.,TRBV2,TRBJ1-2,ASGEGDYGYT
.,TRBV7-9,TRBJ1-1,ASSLATGVNTEAF
TRBD1,TRBV29-1,TRBJ2-7,SAPGTGGSEQY
TRBD2,TRBV9,TRBJ2-1,ASSVVGGRANEQF
TRBD1,TRBV18,TRBJ1-1,ASSPGNRGLTEAF
TRBD1,TRBV7-9,TRBJ1-2,ASSLGQGQEGYT
.,TRBV27,TRBJ1-6,ASSWAQGGNSPLH
.,TRBV6-1,TRBJ1-5,ASSERNRDQPQH